The rows below give T cell receptor beta chains drawn from one sample of a study of blood T cell repertoires in COVID-19. Produced via immunoSEQ multiplex PCR; TCRdb's table is partial and in-frame only. The sample lists roughly 100,000 clones, approximately 90% occurring once. Sequencing was done on a sample of peripheral blood. The receptor source for this set is a man aged 50 or older with acute or convalescent COVID-19. Both conserved end residues are part of each CDR3. D genes are given only for firm matches. Size is stated for part of the rows, as once, few or many counts, or as a class when the clone is expanded.

J gene,clone size,D gene,V gene,CDR3 protein,CDR3 DNA
TRBJ2-3,-,TRBD2,TRBV24-1,CATSDRASSGSRTDTQYF,TGTGCCACCAGTGATCGAGCTTCTAGCGGGAGTAGAACAGATACGCAGTATTTT
TRBJ1-2,-,-,TRBV7-9,CASRPTPGNYGYTF,TGTGCCAGCAGACCCACTCCAGGGAACTATGGCTACACCTTC
TRBJ1-5,-,TRBD1,TRBV19,CASSIAGGPYSNQPQHF,TGTGCCAGTAGTATCGCAGGGGGCCCATATAGCAATCAGCCCCAGCATTTT
TRBJ1-4,-,-,TRBV18,CASSPPSAEKLFF,TGTGCCAGCTCACCACCGAGCGCAGAAAAACTGTTTTTT
TRBJ1-2,-,-,TRBV5-1,CASSLEGNYGYTF,TGCGCCAGCAGCTTGGAGGGGAACTATGGCTACACCTTC
TRBJ2-1,-,TRBD2,TRBV9,CASSVGTSGRTLNEQFF,TGTGCCAGCAGCGTTGGGACTAGCGGGAGGACCCTCAATGAGCAGTTCTTC
TRBJ2-5,-,TRBD2,TRBV27,CASSSGLAGGSETQYF,TGTGCCAGCAGTTCTGGACTAGCGGGAGGCTCAGAGACCCAGTACTTC
TRBJ2-3,-,-,TRBV5-1,CASSLIGTPSTDTQYF,TGCGCCAGCAGCTTGATTGGGACACCTAGCACAGATACGCAGTATTTT
TRBJ2-1,-,TRBD2,TRBV7-9,CASSFGLAGATNNEQFF,TGTGCCAGCAGCTTCGGACTAGCGGGAGCAACGAATAATGAGCAGTTCTTC
TRBJ2-3,-,TRBD2,TRBV7-9,CASSLRGLAGASATDTQYF,TGTGCCAGCAGCTTAAGGGGACTAGCGGGAGCGTCGGCTACAGATACGCAGTATTTT
TRBJ2-1,-,TRBD2,TRBV12-5,CASGLGSGTYNEQFF,TGTGCTAGTGGTTTGGGTAGCGGGACCTACAATGAGCAGTTCTTC
TRBJ2-1,-,TRBD2,TRBV7-2,CASGASGRSDEQFF,TGTGCCAGCGGGGCTAGCGGGAGGTCGGATGAGCAGTTCTTC
TRBJ2-1,-,-,TRBV24-1,CATSDPRQGDNEQFF,TGTGCCACCAGTGATCCCCGACAAGGGGACAATGAGCAGTTCTTC
TRBJ1-5,-,TRBD1,TRBV29-1,CSAGTGNSNQPQHF,TGCAGCGCCGGGACAGGGAATAGCAATCAGCCCCAGCATTTT
TRBJ1-1,-,-,TRBV12-3/TRBV12-4,CASSFLSYTEAFF,TGTGCCAGCAGTTTCCTCAGTTACACTGAAGCTTTCTTT
TRBJ1-2,-,-,TRBV7-2,CASSLELLTGKGGYTF,TGTGCCAGCAGCTTAGAGCTACTTACAGGGAAGGGTGGCTACACCTTC
TRBJ2-7,-,TRBD2,TRBV9,CASSLRGGDPSYEQYF,TGTGCCAGCAGCCTACGGGGGGGGGATCCCTCCTACGAGCAGTACTTC
TRBJ2-6,-,-,TRBV5-5,CASLWGQGPIGANVLTF,TGTGCCAGCCTCTGGGGGCAGGGCCCAATTGGGGCCAACGTCCTGACTTTC
TRBJ2-3,-,TRBD1,TRBV5-4,CASRSAGQGADTQYF,TGTGCCAGCAGGTCCGCCGGACAGGGGGCAGATACGCAGTATTTT
TRBJ2-1,-,TRBD2,TRBV28,CASSSGTRVNEQFF,TGTGCCAGCAGTTCCGGGACTAGAGTCAATGAGCAGTTCTTC
TRBJ1-1,-,-,TRBV21-1,CASSKAWGEGTGPEAFF,-
TRBJ1-3,-,-,TRBV18,CASSPSPGPGNTIYF,TGTGCCAGCTCACCAAGTCCAGGGCCCGGAAACACCATATATTTT
TRBJ2-1,-,TRBD2,TRBV3-1/TRBV3-2,CASSPWTSGYYNEQFF,TGTGCCAGCAGCCCCTGGACTAGCGGATATTACAATGAGCAGTTCTTC
TRBJ2-7,once,-,TRBV24-1,CATSKGASFYEQYF,TGTGCCACCAGTAAAGGGGCTAGTTTCTACGAGCAGTACTTC
TRBJ2-2,-,TRBD2,TRBV7-7,CASSLNNGGTGELFF,TGTGCCAGCAGCTTAAATAACGGGGGGACCGGGGAGCTGTTTTTT
TRBJ2-5,-,TRBD2,TRBV7-9,CASSRAGNTETQYF,TGTGCCAGCAGCCGAGCGGGGAATACAGAGACCCAGTACTTC
TRBJ1-2,-,-,TRBV4-2,CASSQGRGANYGYTF,TGTGCCAGCAGCCAAGGGCGGGGGGCTAACTATGGCTACACCTTC
TRBJ2-3,-,TRBD1,TRBV7-2,CASSPWTGEDTQYF,TGTGCCAGCAGCCCCTGGACAGGGGAAGATACGCAGTATTTT
TRBJ2-1,once,TRBD2,TRBV5-8,CASSYGRISYNEQFF,TGTGCCAGCAGCTACGGGAGGATCTCCTACAATGAGCAGTTCTTC